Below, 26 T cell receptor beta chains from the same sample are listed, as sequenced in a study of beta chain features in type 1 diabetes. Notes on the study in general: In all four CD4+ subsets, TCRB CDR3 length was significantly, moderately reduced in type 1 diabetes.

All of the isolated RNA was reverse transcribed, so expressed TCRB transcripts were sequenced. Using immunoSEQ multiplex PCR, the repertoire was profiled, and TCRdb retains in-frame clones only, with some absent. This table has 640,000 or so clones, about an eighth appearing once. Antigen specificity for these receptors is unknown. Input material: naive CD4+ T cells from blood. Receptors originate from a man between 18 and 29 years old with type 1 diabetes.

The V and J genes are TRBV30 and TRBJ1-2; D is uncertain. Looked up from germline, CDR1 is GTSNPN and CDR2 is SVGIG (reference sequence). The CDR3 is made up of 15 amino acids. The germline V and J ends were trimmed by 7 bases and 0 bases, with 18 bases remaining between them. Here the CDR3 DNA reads TGTGCCTCTTACCGACGGGCAGCCGCTAACTATGGCTACACCTTC. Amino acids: CASYRRAAANYGYTF.

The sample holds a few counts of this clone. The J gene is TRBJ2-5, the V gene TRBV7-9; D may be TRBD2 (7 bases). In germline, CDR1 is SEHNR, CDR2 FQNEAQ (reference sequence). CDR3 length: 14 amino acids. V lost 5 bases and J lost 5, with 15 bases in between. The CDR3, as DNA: TGTGCCAGCAGCCTCGGCGGGGGCGCGGAGACCCAGTACTTC. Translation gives CASSLGGGAETQYF. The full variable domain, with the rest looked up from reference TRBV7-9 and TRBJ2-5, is DTGVSQNPRHKITKRGQNVTFRCDPISEHNRLYWYRQTLGQGPEFLTYFQNEAQLEKSRLLSDRFSAERPKGSFSTLEIQRTEQGDSAMYLCASSLGGGAETQYFGPGTRLLVL.

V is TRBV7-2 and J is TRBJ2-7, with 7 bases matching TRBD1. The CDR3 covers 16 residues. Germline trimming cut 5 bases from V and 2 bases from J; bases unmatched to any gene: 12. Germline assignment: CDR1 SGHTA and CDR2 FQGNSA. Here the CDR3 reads CASSQARTGPAYEQYF. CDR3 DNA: TGTGCCAGCAGCCAAGCGAGGACAGGTCCTGCCTACGAGCAGTACTTC.

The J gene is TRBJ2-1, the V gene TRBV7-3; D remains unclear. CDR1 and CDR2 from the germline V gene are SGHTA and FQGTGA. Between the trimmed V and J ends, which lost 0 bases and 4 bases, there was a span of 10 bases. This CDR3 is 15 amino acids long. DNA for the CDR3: TGTGCCAGCAGCTTAACTTCGGAAGCGTACAATGAGCAGTTCTTC. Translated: CASSLTSEAYNEQFF.

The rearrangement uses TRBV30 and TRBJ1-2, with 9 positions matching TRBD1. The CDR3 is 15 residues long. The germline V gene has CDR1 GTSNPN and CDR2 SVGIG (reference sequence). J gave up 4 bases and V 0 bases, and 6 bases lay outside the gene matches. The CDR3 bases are TGTGCCTGGAGTGTACAGGCGACAGGGGGCTATGGCTACACCTTC. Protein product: CAWSVQATGGYGYTF.

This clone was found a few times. CDR3: CASSPLDGGTAEQFF. CDR3 in DNA: TGTGCCAGCAGCCCCCTCGATGGAGGGACAGCTGAGCAGTTCTTC. The V gene is TRBV14, the J gene TRBJ2-1; D is possibly TRBD1 (7 bases). Between the trimmed V and J ends, which lost 4 bases and 9 bases, there was a span of 19 bases. The length of the CDR3 is 15 residues. Germline V gene data show CDR1 as SGHDN and CDR2 as FVKESK.

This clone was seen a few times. The CDR3 DNA reads TGTGCCAGCTCCAAAAGGAAGGACGGGGACTATGGCTACACCTTC. The encoded protein is CASSKRKDGDYGYTF. This chain joins TRBV6-1 and TRBJ1-2; unclear D gene. Germline-derived CDR1 and CDR2 are MNHNS and SASEGT. Trimming cost V 8 bases and J 3 bases, with 19 bases left between them. The CDR3 runs to 15 residues.

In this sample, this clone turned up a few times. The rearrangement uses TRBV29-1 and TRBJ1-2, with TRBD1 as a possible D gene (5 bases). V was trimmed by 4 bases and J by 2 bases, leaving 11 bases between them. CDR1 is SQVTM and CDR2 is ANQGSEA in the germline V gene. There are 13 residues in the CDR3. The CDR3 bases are TGCAGCGTTGTTCAACAGGCAAACTATGGCTACACCTTC. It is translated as CSVVQQANYGYTF. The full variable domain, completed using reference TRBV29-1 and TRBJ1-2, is SAVISQKPSRDICQRGTSLTIQCQVDSQVTMMFWYRQQPGQSLTLIATANQGSEATYESGFVIDKFPISRPNLTFSTLTVSNMSPEDSSIYLCSVVQQANYGYTFGSGTRLTVV.

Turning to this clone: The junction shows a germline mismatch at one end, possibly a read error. The CDR3 DNA reads TGTGCTAGCAGCCGAACTAGCGGGAGTTATAACGGGGAGCTGTTTTTT. Translation: CASSRTSGSYNGELFF. This rearrangement joins TRBV7-7 to TRBJ2-2; 11 bases agree with TRBD2. Germline V lookup: CDR1 SSHAT, CDR2 FNYEAQ (reference sequence). The CDR3 runs 16 residues.

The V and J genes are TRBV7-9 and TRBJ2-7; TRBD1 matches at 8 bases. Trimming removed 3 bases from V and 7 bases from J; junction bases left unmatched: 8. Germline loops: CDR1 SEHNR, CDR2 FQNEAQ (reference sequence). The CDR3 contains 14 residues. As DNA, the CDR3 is TGTGCCAGCAGCTTCGGACAGGGAGTAGGGGAGCAGTACTTC. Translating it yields CASSFGQGVGEQYF.

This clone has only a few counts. CDR3 bases: TGCGCCAGCAGCTTCGCAGCGGGGGAGAGAGAGCAGTACTTC. Its protein product is CASSFAAGEREQYF. The rearrangement joins TRBV5-1 to TRBJ2-7, with 8 positions matching TRBD2. V lost 2 bases to trimming and J lost 7 bases; unmatched junction nucleotides: 8. The CDR3 is 14 residues long. The germline gives CDR1 SGHRS, CDR2 YFSETQ.

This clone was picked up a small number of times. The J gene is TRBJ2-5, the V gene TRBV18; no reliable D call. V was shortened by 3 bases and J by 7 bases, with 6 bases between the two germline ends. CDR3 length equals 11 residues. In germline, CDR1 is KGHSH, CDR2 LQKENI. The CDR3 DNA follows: TGTGCCAGCTCACCCAAGGGGACCCAGTACTTC. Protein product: CASSPKGTQYF.

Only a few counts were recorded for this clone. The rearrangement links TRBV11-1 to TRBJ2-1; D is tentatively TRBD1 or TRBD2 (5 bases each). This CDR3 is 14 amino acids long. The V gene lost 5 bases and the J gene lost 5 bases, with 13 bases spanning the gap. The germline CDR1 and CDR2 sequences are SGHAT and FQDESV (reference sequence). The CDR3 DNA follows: TGTGCCAGCAGCCCCGGGACGCGGAACAATGAGCAGTTCTTC. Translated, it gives CASSPGTRNNEQFF.

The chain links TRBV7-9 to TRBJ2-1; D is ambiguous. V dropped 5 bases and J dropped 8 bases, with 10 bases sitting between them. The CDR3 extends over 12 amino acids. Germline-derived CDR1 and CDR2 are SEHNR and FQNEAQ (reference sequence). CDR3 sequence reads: CASSQGRDEQFF. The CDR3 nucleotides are TGTGCCAGCAGCCAAGGCCGGGATGAGCAGTTCTTC. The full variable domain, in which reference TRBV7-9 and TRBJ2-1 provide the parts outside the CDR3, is DTGVSQNPRHKITKRGQNVTFRCDPISEHNRLYWYRQTLGQGPEFLTYFQNEAQLEKSRLLSDRFSAERPKGSFSTLEIQRTEQGDSAMYLCASSQGRDEQFFGPGTRLTVL.

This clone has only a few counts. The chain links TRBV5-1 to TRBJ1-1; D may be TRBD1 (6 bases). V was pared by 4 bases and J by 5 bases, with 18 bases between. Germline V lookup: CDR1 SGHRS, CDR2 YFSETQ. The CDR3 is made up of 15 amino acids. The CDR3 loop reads CASSVMPQGDTEAFF. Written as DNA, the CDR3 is TGCGCCAGCAGCGTGATGCCACAGGGAGATACTGAAGCTTTCTTT.

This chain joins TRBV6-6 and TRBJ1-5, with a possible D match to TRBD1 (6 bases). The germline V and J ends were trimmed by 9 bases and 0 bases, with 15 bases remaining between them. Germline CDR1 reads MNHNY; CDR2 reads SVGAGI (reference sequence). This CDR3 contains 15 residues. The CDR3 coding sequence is TGTGCCAGTGGGGCGGGACACTATAGCAATCAGCCCCAGCATTTT. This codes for CASGAGHYSNQPQHF.

CDR3 in amino acids: CASSPQGESTEAFF. The CDR3 DNA reads as TGCGCCAGCAGCCCGCAGGGAGAAAGCACTGAAGCTTTCTTT. The chain couples TRBV4-3 to TRBJ1-1, with D maybe TRBD1 (5 bases). Germline V gives CDR1 LGHNA, CDR2 YSLEER. The V end was cut by 4 bases, the J end by 4 bases, with 13 bases between. The CDR3 is made up of 14 amino acids.

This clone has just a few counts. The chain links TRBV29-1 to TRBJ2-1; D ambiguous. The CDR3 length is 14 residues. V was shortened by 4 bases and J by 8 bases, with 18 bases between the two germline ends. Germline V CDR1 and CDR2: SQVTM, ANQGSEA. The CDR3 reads CSVAVASTPDEQFF. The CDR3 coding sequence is TGCAGCGTTGCGGTCGCGTCGACCCCCGATGAGCAGTTCTTC.

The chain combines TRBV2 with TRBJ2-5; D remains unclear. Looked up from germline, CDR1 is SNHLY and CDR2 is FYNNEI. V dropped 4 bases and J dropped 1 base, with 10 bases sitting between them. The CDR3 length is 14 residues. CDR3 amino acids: CASSGLTGQETQYF. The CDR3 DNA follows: TGTGCCAGCAGTGGCTTAACGGGCCAAGAGACCCAGTACTTC.

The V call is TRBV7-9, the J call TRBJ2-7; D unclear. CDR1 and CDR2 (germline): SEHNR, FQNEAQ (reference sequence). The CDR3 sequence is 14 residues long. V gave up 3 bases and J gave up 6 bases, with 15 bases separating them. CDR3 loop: CASSFYPEVFEQYF. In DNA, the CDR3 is TGTGCCAGCAGCTTTTACCCCGAAGTTTTCGAGCAGTACTTC. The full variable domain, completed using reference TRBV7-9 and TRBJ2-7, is DTGVSQNPRHKITKRGQNVTFRCDPISEHNRLYWYRQTLGQGPEFLTYFQNEAQLEKSRLLSDRFSAERPKGSFSTLEIQRTEQGDSAMYLCASSFYPEVFEQYFGPGTRLTVT.

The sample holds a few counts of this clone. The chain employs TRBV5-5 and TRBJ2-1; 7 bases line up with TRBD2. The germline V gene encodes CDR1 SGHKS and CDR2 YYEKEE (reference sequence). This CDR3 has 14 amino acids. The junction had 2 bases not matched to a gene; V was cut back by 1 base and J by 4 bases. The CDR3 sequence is CASSLWEGYNEQFF. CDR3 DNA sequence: TGTGCCAGCAGCTTGTGGGAGGGGTACAATGAGCAGTTCTTC.

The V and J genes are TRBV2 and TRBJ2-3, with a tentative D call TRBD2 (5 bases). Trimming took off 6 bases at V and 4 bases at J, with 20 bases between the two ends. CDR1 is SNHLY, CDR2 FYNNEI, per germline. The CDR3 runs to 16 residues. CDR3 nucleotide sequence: TGTGCCAGCAGACCTCGGGAAGACGGTTCCGCAGATACGCAGTATTTT. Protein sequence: CASRPREDGSADTQYF.

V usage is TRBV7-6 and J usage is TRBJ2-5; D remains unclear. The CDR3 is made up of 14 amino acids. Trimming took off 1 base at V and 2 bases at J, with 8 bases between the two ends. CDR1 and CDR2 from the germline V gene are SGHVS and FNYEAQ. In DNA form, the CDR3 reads TGTGCCAGCAGCTTAGGTGTAGGGCAAGAGACCCAGTACTTC. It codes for CASSLGVGQETQYF.

The CDR3 loop is CASSRQGADEKLFF. For the CDR3, the DNA is TGTGCCAGCAGTAGACAGGGGGCGGATGAAAAACTGTTTTTT. The chain uses TRBV2 and TRBJ1-4; TRBD1 agrees at 10 bases. The V and J ends lost 5 bases and 6 bases, in that order; junction bases with no gene match: 3. The CDR3 is 14 amino acids. Germline CDR1 reads SNHLY; CDR2 reads FYNNEI.

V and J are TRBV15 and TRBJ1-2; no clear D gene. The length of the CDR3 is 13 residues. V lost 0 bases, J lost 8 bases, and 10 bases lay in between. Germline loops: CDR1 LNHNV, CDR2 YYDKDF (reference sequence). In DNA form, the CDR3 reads TGTGCCACCAGCAGAGATATGAAACGAGGCTACACCTTC. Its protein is CATSRDMKRGYTF.

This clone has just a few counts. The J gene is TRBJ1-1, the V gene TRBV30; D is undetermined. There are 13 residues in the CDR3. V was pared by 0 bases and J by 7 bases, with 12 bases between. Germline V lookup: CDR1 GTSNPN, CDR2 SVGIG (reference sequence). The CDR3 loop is CAWSVRGQFEAFF. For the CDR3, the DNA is TGTGCCTGGAGTGTACGGGGTCAGTTTGAAGCTTTCTTT.